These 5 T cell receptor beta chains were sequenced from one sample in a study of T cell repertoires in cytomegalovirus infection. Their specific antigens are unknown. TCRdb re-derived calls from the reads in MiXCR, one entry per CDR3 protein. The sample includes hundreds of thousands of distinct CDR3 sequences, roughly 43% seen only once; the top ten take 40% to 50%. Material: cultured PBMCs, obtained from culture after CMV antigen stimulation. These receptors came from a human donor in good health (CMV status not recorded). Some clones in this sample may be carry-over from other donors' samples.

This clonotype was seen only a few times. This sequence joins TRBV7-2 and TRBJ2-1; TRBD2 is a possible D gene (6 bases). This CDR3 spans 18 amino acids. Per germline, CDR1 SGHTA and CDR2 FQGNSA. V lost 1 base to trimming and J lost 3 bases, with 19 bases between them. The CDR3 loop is CASSLGAGGLFVYNEQFF. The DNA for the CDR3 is TGTGCCAGCAGCTTAGGTGCCGGGGGACTGTTTGTCTACAATGAGCAGTTCTTC. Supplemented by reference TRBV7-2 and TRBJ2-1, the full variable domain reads GAGVSQSPSNKVTEKGKDVELRCDPISGHTALYWYRQSLGQGLEFLIYFQGNSAPDKSGLPSDRFSAERTGGSVSTLTIQRTQQEDSAVYLCASSLGAGGLFVYNEQFFGPGTRLTVL.

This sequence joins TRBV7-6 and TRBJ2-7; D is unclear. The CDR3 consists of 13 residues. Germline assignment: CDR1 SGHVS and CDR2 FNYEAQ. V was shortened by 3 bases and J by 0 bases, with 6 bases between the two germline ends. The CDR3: CASSFLASYEQYF. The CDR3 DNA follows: TGTGCCAGCAGCTTTCTCGCCTCCTACGAGCAGTACTTC.

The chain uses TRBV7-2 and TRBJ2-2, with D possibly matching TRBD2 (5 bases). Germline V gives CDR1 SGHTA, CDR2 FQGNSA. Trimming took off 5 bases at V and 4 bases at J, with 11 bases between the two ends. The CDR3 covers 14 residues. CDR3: CASSPSAGTGELFF. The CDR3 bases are TGTGCCAGCAGCCCGAGCGCGGGCACCGGGGAGCTGTTTTTT.

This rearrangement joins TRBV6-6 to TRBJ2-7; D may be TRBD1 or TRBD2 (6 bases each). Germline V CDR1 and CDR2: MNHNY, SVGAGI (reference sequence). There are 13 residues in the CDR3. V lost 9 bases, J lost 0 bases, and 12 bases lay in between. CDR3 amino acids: CASKGGNSYEQYF. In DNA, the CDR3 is TGTGCCAGTAAAGGGGGGAACTCCTACGAGCAGTACTTC.

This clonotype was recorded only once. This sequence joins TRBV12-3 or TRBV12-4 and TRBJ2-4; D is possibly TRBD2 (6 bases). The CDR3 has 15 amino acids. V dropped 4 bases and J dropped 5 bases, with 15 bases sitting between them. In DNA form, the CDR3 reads TGTGCCAGCAGTTCACTCCCCGGGACTGAAAACATTCAGTACTTC. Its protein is CASSSLPGTENIQYF.